Presented here are 18 T cell receptor beta chains from one specimen sequenced in a study of T cell changes during pregnancy in multiple sclerosis. Profiling relied on immunoSEQ multiplex PCR, and the TCRdb table lists in-frame clones only, not all of them. The table lists some 40,000 clones, about 89% of them singletons. This material consisted of CD4+ T cells from peripheral blood mononuclear cells, taken in the first trimester of pregnancy. These receptors were taken from a female donor with multiple sclerosis, enrolled in a pregnancy study.

The chain links TRBV5-4 to TRBJ1-4; D perhaps matches TRBD1 (6 bases). The CDR3 is 15 residues long. Germline CDR1 is SGHNT and CDR2 is YYREEE (reference sequence). The germline V and J ends were trimmed by 5 bases and 6 bases, with 17 bases remaining between them. In nucleotides, the CDR3 is TGTGCCAGCAGTCAGAACCAGGGGCGGGATGAAAAACTGTTTTTT. It yields the protein CASSQNQGRDEKLFF.

This chain links TRBV4-1 with TRBJ2-1, with D hard to call. Germline-derived CDR1 and CDR2 are MGHRA and YSYEKL. The CDR3 has 13 residues. V lost 1 base to trimming and J lost 4 bases, with 5 bases between them. Here the CDR3 reads CASSQVVYNEQFF. The CDR3 region has the DNA TGCGCCAGCAGCCAAGTCGTATACAATGAGCAGTTCTTC.

J is TRBJ1-2 and V is TRBV4-1, with D possibly being TRBD1 (6 bases). The length of the CDR3 is 15 residues. V lost 1 base and J 6 bases, leaving 15 bases between the germline ends. The germline gives CDR1 MGHRA, CDR2 YSYEKL. CDR3 nucleotide sequence: TGCGCCAGCAGCCAAGCCTTCAGGGGTGGCGATGGCTACACCTTC. As protein: CASSQAFRGGDGYTF.

This clone was picked up a small number of times. The V call is TRBV18, the J call TRBJ1-2, with TRBD1 identical over 7 bases. Germline V CDR1 and CDR2: KGHSH, LQKENI. The CDR3 sequence is 16 residues long. The V and J ends lost 3 bases and 6 bases, in that order; junction bases with no gene match: 13. The chain's CDR3 is CASSPSAGGVIDGYTF. The CDR3 region has the DNA TGTGCCAGCTCACCCTCGGCAGGGGGAGTAATCGATGGCTACACCTTC.

V and J are TRBV12-5 and TRBJ2-1, with 8 nucleotides matching TRBD2. The CDR3 is 16 residues long. V was pared by 3 bases and J by 4 bases, with 8 bases of the junction left unmatched. Looked up from germline, CDR1 is LGHNT and CDR2 is FRNRAP. Here the CDR3 reads CASGLGRRGAYNEQFF. CDR3 nucleotide sequence: TGTGCTAGTGGTTTAGGAAGGCGGGGGGCATACAATGAGCAGTTCTTC.

The chain carries TRBV5-1 and TRBJ2-1; 11 nucleotides line up with TRBD2. J was trimmed by 10 bases and V by 1 base; bases with no gene match: 7. CDR1 SGHRS and CDR2 YFSETQ come from the germline V gene. The CDR3 spans 15 residues. CDR3 coding DNA: TGCGCCAGCAGCTTGTGGGCTAGCGGGAGGACCGAGCAGTTCTTC. It specifies CASSLWASGRTEQFF.

V gene TRBV27 combines with J gene TRBJ2-7, with D possibly matching TRBD2 (5 bases). V lost 3 bases and J lost 4, with 13 bases in between. The V gene's germline CDR1 is MNHEY and CDR2 SMNVEV (reference sequence). The CDR3 has 14 residues. CDR3: CASSFIAQSYEQYF. The CDR3, as DNA: TGTGCCAGCAGTTTTATAGCGCAGTCATACGAGCAGTACTTC.

This clone has more than one count but fewer than ten. The chain couples TRBV29-1 to TRBJ1-1; 8 bases line up with TRBD1. V was pared by 6 bases and J by 5 bases, with 2 bases of the junction left unmatched. The CDR3 runs 11 residues. In germline, CDR1 is SQVTM, CDR2 ANQGSEA. The CDR3 sequence is CSVWTGTEAFF. DNA for the CDR3: TGCAGCGTATGGACAGGGACTGAAGCTTTCTTT. The full variable domain, rest sourced from reference TRBV29-1 and TRBJ1-1, is SAVISQKPSRDICQRGTSLTIQCQVDSQVTMMFWYRQQPGQSLTLIATANQGSEATYESGFVIDKFPISRPNLTFSTLTVSNMSPEDSSIYLCSVWTGTEAFFGQGTRLTVV.

The rearrangement joins TRBV19 to TRBJ1-1, with D uncertain. The V gene's germline CDR1 is LNHDA and CDR2 SQIVND (reference sequence). The CDR3 contains 17 residues. With 3 bases removed from V and 0 bases from J, the gap between germline ends came to 17 bases. The DNA for the CDR3 is TGTGCCAGTAGTATTTGGGTCAGCTCAGACTTGAACACTGAAGCTTTCTTT. This gives the protein CASSIWVSSDLNTEAFF.

This chain links TRBV18 with TRBJ1-2, with D perhaps TRBD1 (5 bases). Trimming removed 1 base at V and 0 bases at J, with 15 bases between. CDR3 length: 17 residues. CDR1 and CDR2 (germline): KGHSH, LQKENI. In nucleotides, the CDR3 is TGTGCCAGCTCACCACGACCAGGGTCCTCCTCTAACTATGGCTACACCTTC. As protein: CASSPRPGSSSNYGYTF.

This chain connects TRBV25-1 to TRBJ2-7; 7 bases agree with TRBD2. Trimming at V came to 3 bases and at J to 7 bases, leaving 12 bases not matched to a gene. In germline, CDR1 is MGHDK, CDR2 SYGVNS. The CDR3 loop spans 15 amino acids. The CDR3 DNA follows: TGTGCCAGCAGTGAGAAAGGCGGGAGTCTCTGGGAGCAGTACTTC. This codes for CASSEKGGSLWEQYF.

The rearrangement uses TRBV4-3 and TRBJ2-1, with 9 bases aligning to TRBD2. V lost 1 base to trimming and J lost 10 bases; unmatched junction nucleotides: 5. Germline values: CDR1 LGHNA, CDR2 YSLEER. This CDR3 region has 14 residues. The CDR3, as DNA: TGCGCCAGCAGCCAAGCTAGCGGGACGGGGGAGCAGTTCTTC. As protein: CASSQASGTGEQFF.

The genes are TRBV4-1 and TRBJ2-1; D gene ambiguous. The CDR3 contains 15 residues. With 4 bases removed from V and 7 bases from J, the gap between germline ends came to 17 bases. Germline CDR1 is MGHRA and CDR2 is YSYEKL. CDR3 loop: CASSPLVLSRNEQFF. The CDR3 region has the DNA TGCGCCAGCAGCCCTTTGGTCCTATCTCGGAATGAGCAGTTCTTC.

The gene calls are TRBV5-5 and TRBJ2-3; 9 bases fit TRBD2. This CDR3 is 18 amino acids long. Germline assignment: CDR1 SGHKS and CDR2 YYEKEE (reference sequence). The V segment lost 2 bases and the J segment 0 bases; nucleotides outside the gene matches: 10. The CDR3 DNA is TGTGCCAGCAGCTTTCGGCCTAGCGGGGCCTCTAGCACAGATACGCAGTATTTT. Protein product: CASSFRPSGASSTDTQYF.

The chain has TRBV27 and TRBJ2-2, with D possibly matching TRBD2 (7 bases). The V gene's germline CDR1 is MNHEY and CDR2 SMNVEV (reference sequence). V shed 7 bases and J shed 9 bases, with 18 bases lying between them. The CDR3 runs to 14 residues. CDR3 sequence reads: CASTSRGGGRELFF. The CDR3 DNA follows: TGTGCCAGCACCTCGAGAGGGGGGGGCCGGGAGCTGTTTTTT.

This sequence joins TRBV5-4 and TRBJ2-2; 12 bases are a match to TRBD2. V lost 1 base to trimming and J lost 5 bases; unmatched junction nucleotides: 6. The CDR3 length is 17 residues. CDR1 is SGHNT, CDR2 YYREEE, per germline (reference sequence). This CDR3 is CASSLHRTSGITGELFF. CDR3 sequence (DNA): TGTGCCAGCAGCTTGCATCGGACTAGCGGGATTACCGGGGAGCTGTTTTTT.

The chain joins TRBV19 to TRBJ2-7; D might be TRBD2 (6 bases). The germline V and J ends were trimmed by 4 bases and 5 bases, with 18 bases remaining between them. The CDR3 consists of 15 residues. Germline values: CDR1 LNHDA, CDR2 SQIVND (reference sequence). CDR3 nucleotide sequence: TGTGCCAGTAGTACCGGCGGGACTGGGGGAAACGAGCAGTACTTC. This codes for CASSTGGTGGNEQYF.

This clone was observed once. The chain couples TRBV27 to TRBJ1-5; 7 nucleotides line up with TRBD1. Germline V gene sequence: CDR1 MNHEY, CDR2 SMNVEV (reference sequence). The CDR3 contains 17 residues. V gave up 2 bases and J gave up 2 bases; unmatched junction bases: 9. The CDR3 coding sequence is TGTGCCAGCAGTTTACATGGAGGGGGCGTTCGCAATCAGCCCCAGCATTTT. Its protein is CASSLHGGGVRNQPQHF.